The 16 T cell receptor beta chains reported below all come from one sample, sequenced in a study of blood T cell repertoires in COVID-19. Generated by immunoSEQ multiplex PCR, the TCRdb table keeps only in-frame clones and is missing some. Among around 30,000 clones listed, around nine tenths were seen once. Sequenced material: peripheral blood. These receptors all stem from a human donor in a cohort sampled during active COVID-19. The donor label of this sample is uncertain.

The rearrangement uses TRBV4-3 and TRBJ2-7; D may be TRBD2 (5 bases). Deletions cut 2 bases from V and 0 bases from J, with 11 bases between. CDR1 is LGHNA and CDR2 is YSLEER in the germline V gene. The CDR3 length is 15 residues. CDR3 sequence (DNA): TGCGCCAGCAGCCAACAGCGGTTGGGCTCCTACGAGCAGTACTTC. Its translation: CASSQQRLGSYEQYF.

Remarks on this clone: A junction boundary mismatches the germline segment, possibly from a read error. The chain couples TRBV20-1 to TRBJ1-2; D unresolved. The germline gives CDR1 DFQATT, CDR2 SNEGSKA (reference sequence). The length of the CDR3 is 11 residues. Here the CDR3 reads CSARDRGGVAF. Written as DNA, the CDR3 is TGCAGTGCTAGAGATCGGGGTGGCGTAGCCTTC.

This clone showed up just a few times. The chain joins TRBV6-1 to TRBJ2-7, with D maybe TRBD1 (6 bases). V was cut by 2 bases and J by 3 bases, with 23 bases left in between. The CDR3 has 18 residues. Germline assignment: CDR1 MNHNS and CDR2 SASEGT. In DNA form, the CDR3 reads TGTGCCAGCAGTGAATTTGGGACACCAACTTTATCTGTCTACGAGCAGTACTTC. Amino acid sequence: CASSEFGTPTLSVYEQYF.

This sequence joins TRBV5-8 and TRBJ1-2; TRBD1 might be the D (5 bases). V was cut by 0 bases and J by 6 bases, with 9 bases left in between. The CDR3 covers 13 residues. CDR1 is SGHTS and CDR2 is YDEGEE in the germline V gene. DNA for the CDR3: TGTGCCAGCAGCTTGGGTGGGGCAAATGGCTACACCTTC. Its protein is CASSLGGANGYTF.

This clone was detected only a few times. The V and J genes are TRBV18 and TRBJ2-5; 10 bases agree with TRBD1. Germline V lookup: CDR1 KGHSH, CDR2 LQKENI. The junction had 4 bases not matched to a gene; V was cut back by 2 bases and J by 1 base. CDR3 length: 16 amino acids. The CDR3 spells CASSPDRDRGQETQYF. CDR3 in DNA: TGTGCCAGCTCACCAGACCGGGACAGGGGCCAAGAGACCCAGTACTTC.

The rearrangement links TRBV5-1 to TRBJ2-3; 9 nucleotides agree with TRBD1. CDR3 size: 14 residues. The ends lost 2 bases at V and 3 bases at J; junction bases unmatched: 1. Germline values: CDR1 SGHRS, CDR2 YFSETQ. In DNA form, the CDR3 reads TGCGCCAGCAGCTTTGGGACAGGGACAGATACGCAGTATTTT. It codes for CASSFGTGTDTQYF.

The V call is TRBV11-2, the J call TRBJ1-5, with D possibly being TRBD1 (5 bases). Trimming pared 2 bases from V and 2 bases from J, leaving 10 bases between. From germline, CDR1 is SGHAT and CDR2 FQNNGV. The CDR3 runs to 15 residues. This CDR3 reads CASSLQGARNQPQHF. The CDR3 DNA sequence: TGTGCCAGCAGCTTACAGGGTGCGCGCAATCAGCCCCAGCATTTT.

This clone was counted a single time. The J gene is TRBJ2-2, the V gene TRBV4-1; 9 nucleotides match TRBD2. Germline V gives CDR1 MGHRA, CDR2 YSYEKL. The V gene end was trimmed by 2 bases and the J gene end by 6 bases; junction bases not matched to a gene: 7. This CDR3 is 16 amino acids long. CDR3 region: CASSQTGLAPPGELFF. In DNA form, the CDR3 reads TGCGCCAGCAGCCAAACGGGACTAGCCCCACCCGGGGAGCTGTTTTTT.

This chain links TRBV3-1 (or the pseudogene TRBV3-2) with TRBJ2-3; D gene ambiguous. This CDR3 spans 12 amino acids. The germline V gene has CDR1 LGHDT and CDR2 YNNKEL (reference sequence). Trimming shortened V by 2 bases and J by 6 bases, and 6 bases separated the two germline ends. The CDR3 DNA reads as TGTGCCAGCAGCCAAATTATGGATACGCAGTATTTT. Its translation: CASSQIMDTQYF.

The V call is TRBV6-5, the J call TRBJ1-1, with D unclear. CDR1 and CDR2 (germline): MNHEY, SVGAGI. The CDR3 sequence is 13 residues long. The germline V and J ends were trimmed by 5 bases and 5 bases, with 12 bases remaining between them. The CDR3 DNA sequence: TGTGCCAGCAGTCTAGTGAGGGAGACTGAAGCTTTCTTT. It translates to CASSLVRETEAFF.

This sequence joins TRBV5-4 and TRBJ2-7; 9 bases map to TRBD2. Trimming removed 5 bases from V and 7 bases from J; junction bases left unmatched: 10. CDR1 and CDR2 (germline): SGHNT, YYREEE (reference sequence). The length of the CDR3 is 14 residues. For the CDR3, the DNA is TGTGCCAGCAGGCCACTAGCGGGCGTGGGGGAGCAGTACTTC. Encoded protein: CASRPLAGVGEQYF.

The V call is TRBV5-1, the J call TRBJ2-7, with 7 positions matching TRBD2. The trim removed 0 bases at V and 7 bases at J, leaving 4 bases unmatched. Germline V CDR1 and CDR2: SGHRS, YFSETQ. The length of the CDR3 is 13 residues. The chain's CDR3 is CASSLAAGGEQYF. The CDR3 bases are TGCGCCAGCAGCTTGGCGGCCGGGGGGGAGCAGTACTTC.

The CDR3 region has the DNA TGCAGGGAATGGACAGGGGACTATAATTCACCCCTCCACTTT. It is translated as CREWTGDYNSPLHF. The V and J genes are TRBV29-1 and TRBJ1-6; 9 nucleotides agree with TRBD1. Germline CDR1 is SQVTM and CDR2 is ANQGSEA. This CDR3 has 14 amino acids.

The CDR3 DNA reads TGTGCCAGCAGCACCAGGACAGGGACCACTGAAGCTTTCTTT. Amino acids: CASSTRTGTTEAFF. The chain is built from TRBV7-2 and TRBJ1-1, with 8 bases lining up with TRBD1. Germline V CDR1 and CDR2: SGHTA, FQGNSA. The CDR3 is 14 residues long. Unmatched junction bases numbered 6, after V lost 5 bases and J lost 4 bases.

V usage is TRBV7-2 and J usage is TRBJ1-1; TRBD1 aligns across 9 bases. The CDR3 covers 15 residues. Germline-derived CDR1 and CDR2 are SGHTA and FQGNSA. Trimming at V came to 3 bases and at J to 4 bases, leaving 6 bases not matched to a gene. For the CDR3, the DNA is TGTGCCAGCAGCTTCAGGACAGGGGTCGGCACTGAAGCTTTCTTT. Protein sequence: CASSFRTGVGTEAFF.

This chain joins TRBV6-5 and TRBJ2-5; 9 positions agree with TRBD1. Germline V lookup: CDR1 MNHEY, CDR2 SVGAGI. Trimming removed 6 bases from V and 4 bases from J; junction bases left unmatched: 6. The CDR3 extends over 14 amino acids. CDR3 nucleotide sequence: TGTGCCAGCAGCCGACAGGGGGATCGAGAGACCCAGTACTTC. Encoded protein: CASSRQGDRETQYF.